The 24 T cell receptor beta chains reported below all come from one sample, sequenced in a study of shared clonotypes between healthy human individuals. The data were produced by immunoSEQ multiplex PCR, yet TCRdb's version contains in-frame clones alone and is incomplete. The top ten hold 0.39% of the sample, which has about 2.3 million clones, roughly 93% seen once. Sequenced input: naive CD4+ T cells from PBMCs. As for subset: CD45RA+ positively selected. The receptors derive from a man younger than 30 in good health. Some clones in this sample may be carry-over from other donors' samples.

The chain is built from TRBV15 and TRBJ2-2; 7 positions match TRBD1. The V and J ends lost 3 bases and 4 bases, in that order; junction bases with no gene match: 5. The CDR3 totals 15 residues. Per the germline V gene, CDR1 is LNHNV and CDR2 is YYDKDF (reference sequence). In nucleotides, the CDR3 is TGTGCCACCAGCAGGGTACAGGGGCCCACCGGGGAGCTGTTTTTT. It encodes CATSRVQGPTGELFF.

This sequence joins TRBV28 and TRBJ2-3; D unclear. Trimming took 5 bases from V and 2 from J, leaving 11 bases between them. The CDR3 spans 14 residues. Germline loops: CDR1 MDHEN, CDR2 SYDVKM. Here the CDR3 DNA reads TGTGCCAGCAGTGATCGGACGATCACAGATACGCAGTATTTT. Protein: CASSDRTITDTQYF.

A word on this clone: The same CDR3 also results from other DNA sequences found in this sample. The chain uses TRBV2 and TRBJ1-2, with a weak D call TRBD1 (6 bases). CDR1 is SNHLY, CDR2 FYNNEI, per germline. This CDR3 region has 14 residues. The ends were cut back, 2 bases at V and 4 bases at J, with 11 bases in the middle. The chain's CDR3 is CASSESTGSYGYTF. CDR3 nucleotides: TGTGCCAGCAGTGAATCGACAGGAAGCTATGGCTACACCTTC.

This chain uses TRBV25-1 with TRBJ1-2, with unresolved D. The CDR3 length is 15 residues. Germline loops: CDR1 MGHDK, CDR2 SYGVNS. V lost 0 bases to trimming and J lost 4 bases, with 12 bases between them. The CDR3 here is CASSEYEGTSYGYTF. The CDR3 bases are TGTGCCAGCAGTGAATATGAGGGAACGTCCTATGGCTACACCTTC.

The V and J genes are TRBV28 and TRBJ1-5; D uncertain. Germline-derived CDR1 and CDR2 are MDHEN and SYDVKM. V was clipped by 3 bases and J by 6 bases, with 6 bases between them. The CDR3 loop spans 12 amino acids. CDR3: CASSFASQPQHF. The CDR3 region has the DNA TGTGCCAGCAGTTTTGCGAGTCAGCCCCAGCATTTT.

CDR3 sequence reads: CSVATSSSYEQYF. The CDR3 nucleotides are TGCAGCGTTGCGACCAGTAGTTCCTACGAGCAGTACTTC. The gene calls are TRBV29-1 and TRBJ2-7, with unresolved D. The germline V and J ends were trimmed by 4 bases and 1 base, with 11 bases remaining between them. The V gene's germline CDR1 is SQVTM and CDR2 ANQGSEA. CDR3 size: 13 residues.

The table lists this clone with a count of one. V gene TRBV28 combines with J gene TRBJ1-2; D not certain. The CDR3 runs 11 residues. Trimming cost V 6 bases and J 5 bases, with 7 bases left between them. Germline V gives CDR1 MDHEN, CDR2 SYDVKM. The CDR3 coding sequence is TGTGCCAGCAGGTTCGAATATGGCTACACCTTC. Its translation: CASRFEYGYTF.

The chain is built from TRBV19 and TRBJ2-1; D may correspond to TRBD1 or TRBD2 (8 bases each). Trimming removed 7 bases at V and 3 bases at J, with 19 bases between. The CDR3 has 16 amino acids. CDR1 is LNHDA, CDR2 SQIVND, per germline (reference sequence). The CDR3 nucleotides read TGTGCCAGTACCACGGGGGGGGACAGGTTCTACAATGAGCAGTTCTTC. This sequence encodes CASTTGGDRFYNEQFF.

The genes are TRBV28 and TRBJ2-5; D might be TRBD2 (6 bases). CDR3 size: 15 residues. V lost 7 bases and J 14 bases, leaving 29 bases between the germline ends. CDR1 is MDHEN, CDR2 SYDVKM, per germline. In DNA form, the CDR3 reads TGTGCCAGCAAAGCGGCCGGGACTCAAGCCAATTCCTTCTACTTC. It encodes CASKAAGTQANSFYF. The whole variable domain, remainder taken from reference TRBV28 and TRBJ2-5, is DVKVTQSSRYLVKRTGEKVFLECVQDMDHENMFWYRQDPGLGLRLIYFSYDVKMKEKGDIPEGYSVSREKKERFSLILESASTNQTSMYLCASKAAGTQANSFYFGPGTRLLVL.

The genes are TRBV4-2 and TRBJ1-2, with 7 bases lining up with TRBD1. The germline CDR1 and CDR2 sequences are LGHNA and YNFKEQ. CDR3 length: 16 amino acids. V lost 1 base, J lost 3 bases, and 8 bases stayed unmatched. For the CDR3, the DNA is TGTGCCAGCAGCCAAGTTGCGGCAGGGGGAGACTATGGCTACACCTTC. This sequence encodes CASSQVAAGGDYGYTF.

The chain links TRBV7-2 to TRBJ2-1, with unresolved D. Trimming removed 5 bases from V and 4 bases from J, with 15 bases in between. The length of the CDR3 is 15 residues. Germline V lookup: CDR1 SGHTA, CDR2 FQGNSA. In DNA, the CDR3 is TGTGCCAGCAGCCCCGGACCCATTACTTACAATGAGCAGTTCTTC. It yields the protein CASSPGPITYNEQFF.

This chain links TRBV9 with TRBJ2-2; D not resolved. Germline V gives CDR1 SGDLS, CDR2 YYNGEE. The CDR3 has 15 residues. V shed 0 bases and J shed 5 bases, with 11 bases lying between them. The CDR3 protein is CASSVAGWETGELFF. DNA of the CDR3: TGTGCCAGCAGCGTAGCAGGTTGGGAAACCGGGGAGCTGTTTTTT.

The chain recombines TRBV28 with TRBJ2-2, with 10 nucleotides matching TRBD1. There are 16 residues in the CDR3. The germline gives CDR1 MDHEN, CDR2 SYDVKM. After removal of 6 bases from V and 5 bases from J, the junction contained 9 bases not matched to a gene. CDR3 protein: CASRRQGAPLTGELFF. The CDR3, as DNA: TGTGCCAGCAGACGACAGGGGGCGCCTTTAACCGGGGAGCTGTTTTTT.

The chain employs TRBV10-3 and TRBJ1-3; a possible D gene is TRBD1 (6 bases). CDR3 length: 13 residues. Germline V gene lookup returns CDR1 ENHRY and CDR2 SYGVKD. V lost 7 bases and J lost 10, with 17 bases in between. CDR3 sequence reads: CAINAGTLQTIYF. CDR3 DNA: TGTGCCATCAACGCCGGGACACTTCAAACCATATATTTT.

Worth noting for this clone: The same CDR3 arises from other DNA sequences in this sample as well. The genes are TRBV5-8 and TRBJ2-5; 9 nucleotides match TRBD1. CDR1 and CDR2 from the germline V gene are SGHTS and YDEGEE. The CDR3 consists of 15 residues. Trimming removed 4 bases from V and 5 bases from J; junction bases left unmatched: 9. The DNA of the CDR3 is TGTGCCAGCAGCCCGGGGACAGGGAAAAAGGAGACCCAGTACTTC. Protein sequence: CASSPGTGKKETQYF.

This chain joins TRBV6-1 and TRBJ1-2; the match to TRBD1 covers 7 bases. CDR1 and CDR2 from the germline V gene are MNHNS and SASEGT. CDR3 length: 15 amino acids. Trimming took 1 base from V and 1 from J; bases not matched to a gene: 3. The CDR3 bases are TGTGCCAGCAGTGAAGTTGGGACAGTTAACTATGGCTACACCTTC. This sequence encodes CASSEVGTVNYGYTF.

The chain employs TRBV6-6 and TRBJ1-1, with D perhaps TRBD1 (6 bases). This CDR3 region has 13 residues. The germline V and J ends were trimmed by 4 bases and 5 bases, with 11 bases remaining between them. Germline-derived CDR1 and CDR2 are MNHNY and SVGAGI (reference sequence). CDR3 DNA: TGTGCCAGCAGTTTGTCAGGGGTGACTGAAGCTTTCTTT. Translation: CASSLSGVTEAFF.

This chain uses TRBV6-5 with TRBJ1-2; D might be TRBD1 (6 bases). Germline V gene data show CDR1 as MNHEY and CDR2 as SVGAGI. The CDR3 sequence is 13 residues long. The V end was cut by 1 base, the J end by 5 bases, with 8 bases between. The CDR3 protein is CASSYWGHYGYTF. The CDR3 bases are TGTGCCAGCAGTTACTGGGGGCATTATGGCTACACCTTC.

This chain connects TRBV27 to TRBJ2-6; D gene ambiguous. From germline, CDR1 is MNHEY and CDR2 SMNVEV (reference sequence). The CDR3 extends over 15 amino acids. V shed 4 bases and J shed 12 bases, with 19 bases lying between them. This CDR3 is CASSSPLVRSSVLTF. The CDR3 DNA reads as TGTGCCAGCAGTTCACCCCTAGTGCGTTCGAGCGTCCTGACTTTC.

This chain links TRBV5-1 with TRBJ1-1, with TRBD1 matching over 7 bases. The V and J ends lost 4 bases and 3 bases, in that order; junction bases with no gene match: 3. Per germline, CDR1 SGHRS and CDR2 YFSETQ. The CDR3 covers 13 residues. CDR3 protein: CASSQQGYTEAFF. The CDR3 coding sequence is TGCGCCAGCAGCCAACAGGGGTACACTGAAGCTTTCTTT. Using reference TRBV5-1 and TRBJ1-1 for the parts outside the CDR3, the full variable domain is KAGVTQTPRYLIKTRGQQVTLSCSPISGHRSVSWYQQTPGQGLQFLFEYFSETQRNKGNFPGRFSGRQFSNSRSEMNVSTLELGDSALYLCASSQQGYTEAFFGQGTRLTVV.

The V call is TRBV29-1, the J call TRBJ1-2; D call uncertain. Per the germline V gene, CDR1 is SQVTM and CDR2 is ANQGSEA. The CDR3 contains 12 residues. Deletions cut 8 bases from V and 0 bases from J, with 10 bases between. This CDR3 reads CSSGEANYGYTF. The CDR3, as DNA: TGCAGCTCTGGTGAGGCTAACTATGGCTACACCTTC. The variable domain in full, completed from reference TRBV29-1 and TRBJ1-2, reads SAVISQKPSRDICQRGTSLTIQCQVDSQVTMMFWYRQQPGQSLTLIATANQGSEATYESGFVIDKFPISRPNLTFSTLTVSNMSPEDSSIYLCSSGEANYGYTFGSGTRLTVV.

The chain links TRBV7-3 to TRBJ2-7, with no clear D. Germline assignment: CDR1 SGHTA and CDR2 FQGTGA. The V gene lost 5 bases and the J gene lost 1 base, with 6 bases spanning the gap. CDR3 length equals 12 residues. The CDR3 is CASSPLSYEQYF. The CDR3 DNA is TGTGCCAGCAGCCCGCTGTCCTACGAGCAGTACTTC.

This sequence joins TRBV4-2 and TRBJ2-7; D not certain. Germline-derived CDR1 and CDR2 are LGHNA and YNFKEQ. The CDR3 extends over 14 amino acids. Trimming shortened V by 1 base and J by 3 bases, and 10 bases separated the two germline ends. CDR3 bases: TGTGCCAGCAGCCAAGTTCCCAGGATCTACGAGCAGTACTTC. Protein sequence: CASSQVPRIYEQYF.

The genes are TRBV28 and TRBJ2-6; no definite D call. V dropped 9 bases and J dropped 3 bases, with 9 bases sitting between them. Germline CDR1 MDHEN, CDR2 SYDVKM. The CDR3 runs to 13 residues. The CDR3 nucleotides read TGTGCCAGTATAGGGTTTGGGGCCAACGTCCTGACTTTC. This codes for CASIGFGANVLTF.